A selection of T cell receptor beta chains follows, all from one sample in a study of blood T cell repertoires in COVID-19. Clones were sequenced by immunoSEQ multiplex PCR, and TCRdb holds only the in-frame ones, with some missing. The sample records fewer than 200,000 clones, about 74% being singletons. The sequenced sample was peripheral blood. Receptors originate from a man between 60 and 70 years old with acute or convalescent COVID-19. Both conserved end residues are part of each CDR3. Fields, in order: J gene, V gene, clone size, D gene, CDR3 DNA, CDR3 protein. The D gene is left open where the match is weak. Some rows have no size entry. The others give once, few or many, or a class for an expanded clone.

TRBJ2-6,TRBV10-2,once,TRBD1,TGCGCCAGCAGCGGGACAGGGGGACCCTCTGGGGCCAACGTCCTGACTTTC,CASSGTGGPSGANVLTF
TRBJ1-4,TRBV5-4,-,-,TGTGCCAGCAGCTCCAGGGGTAATGAAAAACTGTTTTTT,CASSSRGNEKLFF
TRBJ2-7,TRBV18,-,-,TGTGCCAGCTCACCATCCCAAGATTCAGGATCCTACGAGCAGTACTTC,CASSPSQDSGSYEQYF
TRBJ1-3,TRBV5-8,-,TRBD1,TGTGCCAGCACCCGGGACAGGGGAGAATACTCTGGAAACACCATATATTTT,CASTRDRGEYSGNTIYF
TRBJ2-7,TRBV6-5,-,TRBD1,TGTGCCAGCAGTTACGCTGGGACAGATTCCTACGAGCAGTACTTC,CASSYAGTDSYEQYF
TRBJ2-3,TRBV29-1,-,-,TGCAGCGTTGAACTCTGGGGAGAGAGCACAGATACGCAGTATTTT,CSVELWGESTDTQYF
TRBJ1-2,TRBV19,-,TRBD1,TGTGCCAGTAGTACATCCGGGACAGGACCTTCTGGGGGCTACACCTTC,CASSTSGTGPSGGYTF
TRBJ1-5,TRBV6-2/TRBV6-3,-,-,TGTGCCAGCAGTTCACAGGGAAGCAATCAGCCCCAGCATTTT,CASSSQGSNQPQHF
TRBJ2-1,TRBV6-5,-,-,TGTGCCAGCAGTTTCCGGACAGCGTCCTACAATGAGCAGTTCTTC,CASSFRTASYNEQFF
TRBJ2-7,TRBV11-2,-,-,TGTGCCAGCAGCTTAGACAGCGATTACGAGCAGTACTTC,CASSLDSDYEQYF
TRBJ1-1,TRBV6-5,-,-,TGTGCCAGCAGTTACGGCGGCGGTAGGACTGAAGCTTTCTTT,CASSYGGGRTEAFF
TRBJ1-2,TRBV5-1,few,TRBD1,TGCGCCAGCAGCCGGGCAGGGGGCAGTAACTATGGCTACACCTTC,CASSRAGGSNYGYTF
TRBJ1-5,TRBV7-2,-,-,TGTGCCAGCAGCCTCCCCCTTCAGCCCCAGCATTTT,CASSLPLQPQHF
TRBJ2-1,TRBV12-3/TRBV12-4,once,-,TGTGCCAGCAGTTTAGCAGCGAATGAGCAGTTCTTC,CASSLAANEQFF
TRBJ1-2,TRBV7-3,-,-,TGTGCCAGCAGCCCGGACAATTCACCCTATGGCTACACCTTC,CASSPDNSPYGYTF
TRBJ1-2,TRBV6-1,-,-,TGTGCCAGCAGTGAATATCTGTTTGACAGCTACTATGGCTACACCTTC,CASSEYLFDSYYGYTF
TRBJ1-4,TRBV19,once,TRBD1,TGTGCCAGTAGTATGTCCGGGACAGTTAATGAAAAACTGTTTTTT,CASSMSGTVNEKLFF
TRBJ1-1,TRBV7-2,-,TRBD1,TGTGCCAGCAGCTCAACAGGGGGCTTCAGTCCTGAAGCTTTCTTT,CASSSTGGFSPEAFF
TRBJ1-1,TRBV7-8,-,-,TGTGCCAGCGCTAACGAGGGAGGGGCGAGGACTGAAGCTTTCTTT,CASANEGGARTEAFF
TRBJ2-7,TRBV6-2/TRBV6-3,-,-,TGTGCCAGCAGCAATACCTACGAGCAGTACTTC,CASSNTYEQYF
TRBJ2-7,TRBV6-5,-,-,TGTGCCAGCAGTTGGACTTATACCTCTATGGAGCAGTACTTC,CASSWTYTSMEQYF
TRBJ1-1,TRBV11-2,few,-,TGTGCCAGCAGCTTAGTGGAGGGAACTGAAGCTTTCTTT,CASSLVEGTEAFF
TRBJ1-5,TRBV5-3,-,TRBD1,TGTGCCAGAAGCTTGGCCGCGGACAGGGGTTTTGGTCATAGCAATCAGCCCCAGCATTTT,CARSLAADRGFGHSNQPQHF
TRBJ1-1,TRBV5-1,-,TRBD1,TGCGCCAGCAGCCCCGGGACAGCCATGAACACTGAAGCTTTCTTT,CASSPGTAMNTEAFF
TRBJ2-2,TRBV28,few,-,TGTGCCAGCAGTCCTACTGAAACCGGGGAGCTGTTTTTT,CASSPTETGELFF
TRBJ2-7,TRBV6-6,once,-,TGTGCCAGCAGTTCCCAGTACGAGCAGTACTTC,CASSSQYEQYF
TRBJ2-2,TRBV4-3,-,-,TGCGCCAGCAGCCAAGTATCAAGCCCCGGGGAGCTGTTTTTT,CASSQVSSPGELFF
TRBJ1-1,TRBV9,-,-,TGTGCCAGCAGCGGGCAGTTACCCACTGAAGCTTTCTTT,CASSGQLPTEAFF
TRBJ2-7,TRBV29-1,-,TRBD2,TGCAGCGTTGACCTCTCGGGGGGGATCTACGAGCAGTACTTC,CSVDLSGGIYEQYF
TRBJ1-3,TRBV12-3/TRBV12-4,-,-,TGTGCCAGCAGTTTTCTAGGAAACACCATATATTTT,CASSFLGNTIYF
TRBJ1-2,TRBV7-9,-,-,TGTGCCAGCAGCTTAACGCAGGGAGGCACTTTCTTCACCTTC,CASSLTQGGTFFTF
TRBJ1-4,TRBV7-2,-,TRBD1,TGTGCCAGCAGCTCGACCACAGGGGGGACGGGAAAACTGTTTTTT,CASSSTTGGTGKLFF